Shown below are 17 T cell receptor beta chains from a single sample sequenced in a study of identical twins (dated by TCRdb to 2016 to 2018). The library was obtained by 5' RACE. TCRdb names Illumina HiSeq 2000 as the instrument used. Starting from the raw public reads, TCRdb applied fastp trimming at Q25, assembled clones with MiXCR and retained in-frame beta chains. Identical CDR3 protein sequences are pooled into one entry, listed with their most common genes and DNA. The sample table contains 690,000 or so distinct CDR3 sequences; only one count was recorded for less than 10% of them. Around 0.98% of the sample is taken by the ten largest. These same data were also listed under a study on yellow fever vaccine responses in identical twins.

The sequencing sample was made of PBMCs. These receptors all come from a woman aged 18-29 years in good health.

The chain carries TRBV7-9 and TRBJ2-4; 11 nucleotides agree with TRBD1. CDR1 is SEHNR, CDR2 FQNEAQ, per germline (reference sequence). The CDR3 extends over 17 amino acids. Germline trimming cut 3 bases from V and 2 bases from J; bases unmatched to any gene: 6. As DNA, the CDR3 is TGTGCCAGCAGCTTCCGGACAGGGGGCAAAACCAAAAACATTCAGTACTTC. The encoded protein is CASSFRTGGKTKNIQYF.

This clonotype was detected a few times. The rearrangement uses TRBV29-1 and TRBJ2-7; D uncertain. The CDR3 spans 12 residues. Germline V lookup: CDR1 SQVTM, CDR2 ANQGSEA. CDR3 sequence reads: CNVGSESYEQYF. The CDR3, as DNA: TGCAACGTGGGGTCAGAATCGTACGAGCAGTACTTC.

The CDR3 region is CASSPGLANIQYF. CDR3 DNA sequence: TGTGCCAGCAGCCCGGGACTGGCCAACATTCAGTACTTC. V is TRBV7-2 and J is TRBJ2-4; a weak D match, TRBD2 (6 bases). Germline V CDR1 and CDR2: SGHTA, FQGNSA. V dropped 5 bases and J dropped 7 bases, with 12 bases sitting between them. The CDR3 sequence is 13 residues long.

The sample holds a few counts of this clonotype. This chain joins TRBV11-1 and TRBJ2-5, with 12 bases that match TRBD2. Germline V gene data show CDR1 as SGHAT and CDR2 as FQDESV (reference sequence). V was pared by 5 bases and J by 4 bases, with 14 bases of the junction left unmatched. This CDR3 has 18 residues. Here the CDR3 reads CASSRRIGLAGLAETQYF. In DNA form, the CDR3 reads TGTGCCAGCAGCCGCCGCATCGGACTAGCGGGGCTCGCAGAGACCCAGTACTTC.

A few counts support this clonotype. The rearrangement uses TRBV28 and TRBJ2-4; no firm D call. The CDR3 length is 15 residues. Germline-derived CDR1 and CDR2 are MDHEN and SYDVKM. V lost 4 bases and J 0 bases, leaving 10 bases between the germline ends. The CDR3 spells CASSYSHLAKNIQYF. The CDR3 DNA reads TGTGCCAGCAGTTATAGCCACCTAGCCAAAAACATTCAGTACTTC.

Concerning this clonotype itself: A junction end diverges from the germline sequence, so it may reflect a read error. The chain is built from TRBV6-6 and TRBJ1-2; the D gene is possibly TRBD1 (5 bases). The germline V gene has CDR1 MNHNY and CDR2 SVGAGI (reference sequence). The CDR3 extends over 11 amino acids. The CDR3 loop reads CAGRDGYGYTF. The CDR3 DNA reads TGTGCCGGCAGGGACGGCTATGGCTACACCTTC.

CDR3 in amino acids: CASSLSLPGGSSYEQYF. The CDR3, as DNA: TGTGCCAGCAGCTTATCTCTCCCGGGGGGCAGCTCCTACGAGCAGTACTTC. This chain connects TRBV11-2 to TRBJ2-7; D perhaps matches TRBD2 (7 bases). CDR1 is SGHAT, CDR2 FQNNGV, per germline. Trimming removed 2 bases at V and 0 bases at J, with 17 bases between. This CDR3 is 17 amino acids long.

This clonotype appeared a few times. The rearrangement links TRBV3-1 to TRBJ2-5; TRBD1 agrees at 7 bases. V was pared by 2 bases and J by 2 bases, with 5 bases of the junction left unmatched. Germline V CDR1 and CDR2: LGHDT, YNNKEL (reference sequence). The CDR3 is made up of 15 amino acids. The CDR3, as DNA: TGTGCCAGCAGCCAAAGGGGCAGGGGGCAAGAGACCCAGTACTTC. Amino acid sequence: CASSQRGRGQETQYF.

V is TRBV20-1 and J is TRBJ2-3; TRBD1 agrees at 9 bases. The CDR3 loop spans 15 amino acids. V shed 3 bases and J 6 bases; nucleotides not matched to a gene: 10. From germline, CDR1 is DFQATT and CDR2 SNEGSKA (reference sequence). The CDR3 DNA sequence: TGCAGTGCTAGGGGGGGACAGGGTAGTTCGGATACGCAGTATTTT. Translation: CSARGGQGSSDTQYF.

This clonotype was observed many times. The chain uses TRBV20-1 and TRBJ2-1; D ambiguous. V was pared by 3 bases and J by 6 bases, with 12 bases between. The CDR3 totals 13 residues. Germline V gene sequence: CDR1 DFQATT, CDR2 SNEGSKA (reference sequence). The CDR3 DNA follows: TGCAGTGCTAGGTCCCCTCCGGGCAATGAGCAGTTCTTC. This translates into CSARSPPGNEQFF.

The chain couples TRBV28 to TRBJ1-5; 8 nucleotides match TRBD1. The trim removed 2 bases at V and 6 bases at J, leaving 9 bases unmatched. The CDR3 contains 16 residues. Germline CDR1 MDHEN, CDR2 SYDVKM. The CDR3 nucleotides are TGTGCCAGCAGTTTACCGGGACAGGTATTTTTTCAGCCCCAGCATTTT. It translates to CASSLPGQVFFQPQHF.

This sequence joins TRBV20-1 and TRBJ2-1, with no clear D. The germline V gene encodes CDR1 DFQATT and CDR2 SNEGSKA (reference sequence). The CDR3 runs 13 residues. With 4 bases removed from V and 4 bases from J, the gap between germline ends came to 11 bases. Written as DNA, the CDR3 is TGCAGTGCTACCACGGACCTGTACAATGAGCAGTTCTTC. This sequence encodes CSATTDLYNEQFF.

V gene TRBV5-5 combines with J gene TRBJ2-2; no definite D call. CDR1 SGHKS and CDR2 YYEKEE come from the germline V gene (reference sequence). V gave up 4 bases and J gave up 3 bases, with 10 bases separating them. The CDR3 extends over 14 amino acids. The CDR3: CASSPTFDTGELFF. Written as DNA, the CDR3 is TGTGCCAGCAGCCCCACATTTGACACCGGGGAGCTGTTTTTT.

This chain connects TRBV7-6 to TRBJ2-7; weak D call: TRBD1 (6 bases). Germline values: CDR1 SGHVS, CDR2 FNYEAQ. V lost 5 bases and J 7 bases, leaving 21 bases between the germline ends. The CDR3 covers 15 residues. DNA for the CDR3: TGTGCCAGCAGCCCAGAGGTGGGGGCCTCAAATGAGCAGTACTTC. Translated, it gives CASSPEVGASNEQYF.

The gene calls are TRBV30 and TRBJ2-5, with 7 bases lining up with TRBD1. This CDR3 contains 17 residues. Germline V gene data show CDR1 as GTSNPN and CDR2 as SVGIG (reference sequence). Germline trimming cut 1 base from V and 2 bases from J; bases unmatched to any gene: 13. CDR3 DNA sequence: TGTGCCTGGAGTGGCACCCGGGACAGACAAATACAAGAGACCCAGTACTTC. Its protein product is CAWSGTRDRQIQETQYF.

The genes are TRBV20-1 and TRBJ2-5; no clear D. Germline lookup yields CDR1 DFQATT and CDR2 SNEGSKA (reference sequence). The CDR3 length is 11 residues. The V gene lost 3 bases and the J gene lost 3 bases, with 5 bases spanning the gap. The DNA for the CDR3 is TGCAGTGCTAGCCGGAAAGAGACCCAGTACTTC. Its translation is CSASRKETQYF.

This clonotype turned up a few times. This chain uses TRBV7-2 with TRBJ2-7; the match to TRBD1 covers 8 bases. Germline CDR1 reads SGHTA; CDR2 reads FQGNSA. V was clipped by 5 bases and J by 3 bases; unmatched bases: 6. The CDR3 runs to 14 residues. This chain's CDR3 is CASSQTTGGYEQYF. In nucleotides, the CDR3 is TGTGCCAGCAGCCAAACCACAGGGGGCTACGAGCAGTACTTC.